This T cell receptor beta chain was sequenced for a study of human thymus T cells. Study results and caveats: It looked as if thymic and blood repertoires used V and J genes in a biased way.

Finnish infants who were healthy and having corrective surgery for congenital heart defects made up the donors. An approximately 0.45-1 mL peripheral blood aliquot was taken intraoperatively from four of eight donors. Blood DNA came from all available leukocytes, not a fixed cell number. Concerning this clone: Its antigen is not identified.

TCRdb's copy holds only in-frame clones and misses some; the assay was immunoSEQ multiplex PCR. The sample shows around 44,000 clones, over 85% of them seen only once. The J segment lost 2 bases and the V segment lost 5 bases, leaving 1 base of the junction unmatched. CDR3 length: 15 residues. CDR1 and CDR2 from the germline V gene are SNHLY and FYNNEI. The V gene is TRBV2, the J gene TRBJ2-5, with 14 positions matching TRBD2. The specimen sequenced was blood. This TCR derives from a boy under two years old with a congenital heart defect but otherwise immunologically healthy. CDR3 sequence reads: CASSRLAGGQETQYF. The CDR3 DNA sequence: TGTGCCAGCAGTCGACTAGCGGGGGGGCAAGAGACCCAGTACTTC. Full variable domain (rest looked up from reference TRBV2 and TRBJ2-5): EPEVTQTPSHQVTQMGQEVILRCVPISNHLYFYWYRQILGQKVEFLVSFYNNEISEKSEIFDDQFSVERPDGSNFTLKIRSTKLEDSAMYFCASSRLAGGQETQYFGPGTRLLVL.